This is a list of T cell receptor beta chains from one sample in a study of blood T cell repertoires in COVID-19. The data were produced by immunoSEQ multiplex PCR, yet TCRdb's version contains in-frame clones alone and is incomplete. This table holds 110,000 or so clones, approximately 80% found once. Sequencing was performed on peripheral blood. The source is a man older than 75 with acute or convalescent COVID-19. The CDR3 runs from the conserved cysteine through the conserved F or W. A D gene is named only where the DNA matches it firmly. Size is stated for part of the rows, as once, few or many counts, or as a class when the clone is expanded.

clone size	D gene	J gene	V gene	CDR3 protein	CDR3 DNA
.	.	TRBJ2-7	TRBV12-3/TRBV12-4	CASSPFPGYEQYF	TGTGCCAGCAGCCCTTTTCCGGGTTACGAGCAGTACTTC
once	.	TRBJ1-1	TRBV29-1	CSVDGNTEAFF	TGCAGCGTTGACGGTAACACTGAAGCTTTCTTT
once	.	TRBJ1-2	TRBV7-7	CASSPLGEGIYGYTF	TGTGCTAGCAGTCCCCTCGGGGAAGGTATCTATGGCTACACCTTC
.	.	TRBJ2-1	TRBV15	CATSRTGDYNEQFF	TGTGCCACCAGCAGGACGGGAGACTACAATGAGCAGTTCTTC
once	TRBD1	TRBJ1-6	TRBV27	CASSLYRGQGSPLHF	TGTGCCAGCAGTCTCTACAGGGGGCAGGGTTCACCCCTCCACTTT
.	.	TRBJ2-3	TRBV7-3	CASSVQGGDTQYF	TGTGCCAGCAGCGTCCAGGGGGGAGATACGCAGTATTTT
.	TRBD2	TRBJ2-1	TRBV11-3	CASSLEGIAGAPYNEQFF	TGTGCCAGCAGCTTAGAGGGCATAGCGGGAGCACCCTACAATGAGCAGTTCTTC
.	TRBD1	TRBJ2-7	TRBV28	CASSFQRGRYEQYF	TGTGCCAGCAGTTTTCAAAGGGGGCGTTACGAGCAGTACTTC
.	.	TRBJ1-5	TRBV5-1	CASSLSDSNNQPQHF	TGCGCCAGCAGCTTATCAGACAGCAACAATCAGCCCCAGCATTTT
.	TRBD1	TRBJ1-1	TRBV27	CASSSDRRNTEAFF	TGTGCCAGCAGTTCGGACAGGCGGAACACTGAAGCTTTCTTT
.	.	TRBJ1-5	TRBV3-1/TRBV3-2	CASSQGGMPSNQPQHF	TGTGCCAGCAGCCAAGGAGGGATGCCAAGCAATCAGCCCCAGCATTTT
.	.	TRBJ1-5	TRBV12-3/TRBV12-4	CASRRGSNQPQHF	TGTGCCAGCAGGCGGGGTAGCAATCAGCCCCAGCATTTT
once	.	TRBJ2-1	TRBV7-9	CASSLGQSYNEQFF	TGTGCCAGCAGCTTAGGACAGAGTTACAATGAGCAGTTCTTC
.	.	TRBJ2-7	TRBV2	CASSSRRGVREQYF	TGTGCCAGCAGCTCTCGCAGGGGAGTACGGGAGCAGTACTTC
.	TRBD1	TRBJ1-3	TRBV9	CASSVTGGSGNTIYF	TGTGCCAGCAGCGTGACAGGGGGTTCTGGAAACACCATATATTTT
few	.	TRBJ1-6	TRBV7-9	CASSSGSNSPLHF	TGTGCCAGCAGCTCTGGGAGTAATTCACCCCTCCACTTT
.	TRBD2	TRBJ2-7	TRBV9	CASSVIPSGEQYF	TGTGCCAGCAGCGTAATTCCTAGCGGAGAGCAGTACTTC
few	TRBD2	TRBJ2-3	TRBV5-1	CASSSRRAGGTDTQYF	TGCGCCAGCAGCTCCCGGAGAGCGGGAGGGACAGATACGCAGTATTTT
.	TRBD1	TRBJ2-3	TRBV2	CASSEYRGLRADTQYF	TGTGCCAGCAGTGAGTACAGGGGGCTTAGGGCAGATACGCAGTATTTT
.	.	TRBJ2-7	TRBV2	CASSADFYEQYF	TGTGCCAGCAGCGCGGACTTCTACGAGCAGTACTTC
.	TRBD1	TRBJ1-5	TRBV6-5	CASRTGNQPQHF	TGTGCCAGCAGGACAGGGAATCAGCCCCAGCATTTT
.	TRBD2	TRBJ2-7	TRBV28	CASSTPSGSINEQYF	TGTGCCAGCAGTACCCCTAGCGGGAGTATCAACGAGCAGTACTTC
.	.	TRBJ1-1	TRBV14	CASSQDLGRGNGNTEAFF	TGTGCCAGCAGCCAAGATCTCGGGAGGGGGAATGGAAACACTGAAGCTTTCTTT
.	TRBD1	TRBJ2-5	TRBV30	CAWGTYGQGETQYF	TGTGCCTGGGGGACCTACGGACAGGGGGAGACCCAGTACTTC
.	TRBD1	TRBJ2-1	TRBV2	CASSQETGENEQFF	TGTGCCAGCAGTCAAGAGACAGGGGAGAATGAGCAGTTCTTC
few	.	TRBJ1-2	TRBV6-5	CASSYDRTGGYTF	TGTGCCAGCAGTTACGACAGAACTGGTGGCTACACCTTC
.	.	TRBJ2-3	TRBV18	CASSASGSDTQYF	TGTGCCAGCTCAGCCTCCGGGTCAGATACGCAGTATTTT
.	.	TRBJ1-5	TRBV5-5	CASSLRGYSNQPQHF	TGTGCCAGCAGCTTGAGAGGTTATAGCAATCAGCCCCAGCATTTT
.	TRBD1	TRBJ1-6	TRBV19	CASIGTAHNSPLHF	TGTGCCAGTATTGGGACAGCGCATAATTCACCCCTCCACTTT